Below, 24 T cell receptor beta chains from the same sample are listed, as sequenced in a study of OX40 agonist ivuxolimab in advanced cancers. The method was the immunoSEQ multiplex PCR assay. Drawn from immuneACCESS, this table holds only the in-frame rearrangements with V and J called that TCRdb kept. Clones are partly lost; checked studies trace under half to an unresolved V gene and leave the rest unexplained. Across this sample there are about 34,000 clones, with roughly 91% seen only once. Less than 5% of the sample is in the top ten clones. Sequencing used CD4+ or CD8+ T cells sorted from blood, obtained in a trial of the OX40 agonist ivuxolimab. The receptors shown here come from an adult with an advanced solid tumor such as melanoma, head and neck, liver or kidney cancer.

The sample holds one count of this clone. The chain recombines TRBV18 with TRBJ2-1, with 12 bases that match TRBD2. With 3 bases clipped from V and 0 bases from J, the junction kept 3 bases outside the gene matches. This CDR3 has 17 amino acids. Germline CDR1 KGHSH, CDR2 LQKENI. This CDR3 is CASSPASGGGSYNEQFF. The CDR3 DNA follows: TGTGCCAGCTCACCTGCTAGCGGGGGGGGCTCCTACAATGAGCAGTTCTTC.

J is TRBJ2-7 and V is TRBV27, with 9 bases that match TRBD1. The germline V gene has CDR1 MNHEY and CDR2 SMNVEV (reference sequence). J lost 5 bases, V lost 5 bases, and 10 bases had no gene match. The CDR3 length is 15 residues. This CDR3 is CASSIRKGQGNEQYF. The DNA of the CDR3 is TGTGCCAGCAGTATACGTAAAGGACAGGGGAACGAGCAGTACTTC.

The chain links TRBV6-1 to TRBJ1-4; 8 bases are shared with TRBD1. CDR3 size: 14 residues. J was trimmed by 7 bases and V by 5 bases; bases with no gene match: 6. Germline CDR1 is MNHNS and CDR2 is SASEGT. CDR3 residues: CASSSGGEGEKLFF. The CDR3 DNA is TGTGCCAGCAGTTCAGGGGGCGAGGGTGAAAAACTGTTTTTT.

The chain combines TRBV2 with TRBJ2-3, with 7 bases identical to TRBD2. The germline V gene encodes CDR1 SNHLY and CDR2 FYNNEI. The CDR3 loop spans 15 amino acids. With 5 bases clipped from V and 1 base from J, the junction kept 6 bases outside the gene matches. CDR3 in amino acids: CASSISGLGTDTQYF. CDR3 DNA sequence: TGTGCCAGCAGTATTAGCGGGCTTGGCACAGATACGCAGTATTTT.

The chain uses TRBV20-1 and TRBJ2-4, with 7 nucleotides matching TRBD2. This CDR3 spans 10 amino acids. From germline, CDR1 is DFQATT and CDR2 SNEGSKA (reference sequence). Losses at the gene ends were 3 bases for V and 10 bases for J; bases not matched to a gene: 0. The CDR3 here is CSARGGIQYF. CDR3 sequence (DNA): TGCAGTGCTAGGGGGGGGATTCAGTACTTC.

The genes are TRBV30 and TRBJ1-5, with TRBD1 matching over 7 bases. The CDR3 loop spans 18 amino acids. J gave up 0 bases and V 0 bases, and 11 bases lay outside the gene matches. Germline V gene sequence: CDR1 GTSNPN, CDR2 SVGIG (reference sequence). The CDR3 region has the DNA TGTGCCTGGAGTGTATCGGGACAGCAAGGATATAGCAATCAGCCCCAGCATTTT. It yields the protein CAWSVSGQQGYSNQPQHF.

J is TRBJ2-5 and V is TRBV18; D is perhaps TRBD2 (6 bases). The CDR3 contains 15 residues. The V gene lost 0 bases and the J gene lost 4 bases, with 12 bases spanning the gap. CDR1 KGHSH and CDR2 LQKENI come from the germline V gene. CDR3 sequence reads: CASSPPPGGGETQYF. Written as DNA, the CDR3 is TGTGCCAGCTCACCACCCCCCGGGGGTGGAGAGACCCAGTACTTC.

CDR3 sequence reads: CASSPGTSGRATTGELFF. CDR3 in DNA: TGCGCCAGCAGCCCCGGGACTAGCGGGAGGGCCACCACCGGGGAGCTGTTTTTT. The chain uses TRBV4-1 and TRBJ2-2; the match to TRBD2 covers 16 bases. CDR1 is MGHRA and CDR2 is YSYEKL in the germline V gene. V shed 4 bases and J 4 bases; nucleotides not matched to a gene: 6. The CDR3 length is 18 residues.

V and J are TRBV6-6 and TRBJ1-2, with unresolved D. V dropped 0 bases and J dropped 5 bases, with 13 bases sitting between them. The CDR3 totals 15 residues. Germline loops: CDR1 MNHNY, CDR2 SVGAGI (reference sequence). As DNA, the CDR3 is TGTGCCAGCAGTTACTCAGGTTCGCTAAAATATGGCTACACCTTC. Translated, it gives CASSYSGSLKYGYTF.

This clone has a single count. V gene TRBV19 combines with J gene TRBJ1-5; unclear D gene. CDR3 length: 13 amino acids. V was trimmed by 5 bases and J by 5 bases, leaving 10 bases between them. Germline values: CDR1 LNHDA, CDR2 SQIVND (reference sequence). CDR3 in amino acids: CASSSLFYQPQHF. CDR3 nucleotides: TGTGCCAGTAGTTCCCTGTTTTATCAGCCCCAGCATTTT.

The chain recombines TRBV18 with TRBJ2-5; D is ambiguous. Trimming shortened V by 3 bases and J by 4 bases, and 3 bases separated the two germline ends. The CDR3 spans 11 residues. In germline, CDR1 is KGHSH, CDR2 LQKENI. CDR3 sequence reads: CASSPGETQYF. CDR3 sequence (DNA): TGTGCCAGCTCACCGGGAGAGACCCAGTACTTC. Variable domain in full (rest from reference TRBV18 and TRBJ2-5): NAGVMQNPRHLVRRRGQEARLRCSPMKGHSHVYWYRQLPEEGLKFMVYLQKENIIDESGMPKERFSAEFPKEGPSILRIQQVVRGDSAAYFCASSPGETQYFGPGTRLLVL.

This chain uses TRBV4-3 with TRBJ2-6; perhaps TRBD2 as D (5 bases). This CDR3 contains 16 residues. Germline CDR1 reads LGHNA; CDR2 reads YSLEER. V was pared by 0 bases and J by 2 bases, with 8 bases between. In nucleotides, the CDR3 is TGCGCCAGCAGCCAAGATACCGGGGCTGGGGCCAACGTCCTGACTTTC. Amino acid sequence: CASSQDTGAGANVLTF.

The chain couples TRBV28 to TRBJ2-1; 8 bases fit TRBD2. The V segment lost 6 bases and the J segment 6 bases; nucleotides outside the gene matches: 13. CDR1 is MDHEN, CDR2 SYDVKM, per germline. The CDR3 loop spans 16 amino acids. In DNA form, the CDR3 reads TGTGCCAGCAGCTCCAATGGGGCGGGAGGAGCCAATGAGCAGTTCTTC. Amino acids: CASSSNGAGGANEQFF.

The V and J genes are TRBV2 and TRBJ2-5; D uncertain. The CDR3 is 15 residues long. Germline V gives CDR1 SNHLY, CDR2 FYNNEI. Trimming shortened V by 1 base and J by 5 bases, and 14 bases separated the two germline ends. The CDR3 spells CASSEGPVMGETQYF. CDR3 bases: TGTGCCAGCAGTGAAGGTCCAGTCATGGGCGAGACCCAGTACTTC.

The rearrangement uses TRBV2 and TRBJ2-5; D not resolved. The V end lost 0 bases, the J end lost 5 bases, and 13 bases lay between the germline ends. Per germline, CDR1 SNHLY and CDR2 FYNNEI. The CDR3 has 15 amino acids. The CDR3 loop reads CASSEALGLTETQYF. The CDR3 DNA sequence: TGTGCCAGCAGTGAAGCGCTGGGCTTAACGGAGACCCAGTACTTC.

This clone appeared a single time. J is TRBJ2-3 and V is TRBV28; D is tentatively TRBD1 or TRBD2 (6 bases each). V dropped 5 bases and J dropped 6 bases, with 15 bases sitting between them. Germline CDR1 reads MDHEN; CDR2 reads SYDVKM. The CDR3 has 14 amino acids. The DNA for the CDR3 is TGTGCCAGCAGTATCCCGGGGGCTCAGGATACGCAGTATTTT. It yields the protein CASSIPGAQDTQYF.

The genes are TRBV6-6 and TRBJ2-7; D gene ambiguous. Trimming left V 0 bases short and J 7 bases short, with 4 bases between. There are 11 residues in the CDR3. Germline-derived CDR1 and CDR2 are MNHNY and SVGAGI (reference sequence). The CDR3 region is CASSYSGEQYF. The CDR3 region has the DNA TGTGCCAGCAGTTACTCGGGTGAGCAGTACTTC.

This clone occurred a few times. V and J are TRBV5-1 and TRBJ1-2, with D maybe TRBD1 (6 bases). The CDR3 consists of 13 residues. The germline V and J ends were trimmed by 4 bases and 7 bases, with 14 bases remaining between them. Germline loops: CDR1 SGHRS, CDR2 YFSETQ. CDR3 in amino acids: CASSPQGMSGYTF. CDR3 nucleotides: TGCGCCAGCAGCCCCCAGGGGATGAGTGGCTACACCTTC.

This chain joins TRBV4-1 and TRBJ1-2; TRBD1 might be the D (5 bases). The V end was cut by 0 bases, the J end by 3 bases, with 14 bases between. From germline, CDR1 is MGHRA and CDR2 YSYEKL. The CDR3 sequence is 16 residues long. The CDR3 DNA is TGCGCCAGCAGCCAAGATTGGGGACGATTGGACTATGGCTACACCTTC. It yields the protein CASSQDWGRLDYGYTF.

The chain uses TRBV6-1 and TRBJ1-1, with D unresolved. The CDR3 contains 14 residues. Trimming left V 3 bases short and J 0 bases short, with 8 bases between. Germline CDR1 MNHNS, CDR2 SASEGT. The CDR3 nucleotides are TGTGCCAGCAGTGATGGAGGTGTGAACACTGAAGCTTTCTTT. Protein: CASSDGGVNTEAFF.

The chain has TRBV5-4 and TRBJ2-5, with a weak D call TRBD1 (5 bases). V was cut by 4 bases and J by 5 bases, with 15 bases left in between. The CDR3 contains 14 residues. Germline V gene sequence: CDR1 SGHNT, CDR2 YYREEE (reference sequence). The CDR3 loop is CASSPDGRAETQYF. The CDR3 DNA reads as TGTGCCAGCAGCCCAGATGGCAGGGCGGAGACCCAGTACTTC.

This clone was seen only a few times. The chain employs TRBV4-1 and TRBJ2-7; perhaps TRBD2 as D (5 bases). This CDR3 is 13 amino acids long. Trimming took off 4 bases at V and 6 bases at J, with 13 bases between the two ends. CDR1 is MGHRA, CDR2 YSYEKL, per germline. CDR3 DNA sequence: TGCGCCAGCAGCCGGGGAGCGTCTACCGAGCAGTACTTC. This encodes CASSRGASTEQYF.

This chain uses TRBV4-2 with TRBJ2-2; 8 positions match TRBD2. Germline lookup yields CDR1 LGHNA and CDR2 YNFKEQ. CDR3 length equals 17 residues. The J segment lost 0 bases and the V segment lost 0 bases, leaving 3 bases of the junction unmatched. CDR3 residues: CASSQEELAANTGELFF. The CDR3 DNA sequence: TGTGCCAGCAGCCAAGAGGAACTAGCGGCGAACACCGGGGAGCTGTTTTTT.

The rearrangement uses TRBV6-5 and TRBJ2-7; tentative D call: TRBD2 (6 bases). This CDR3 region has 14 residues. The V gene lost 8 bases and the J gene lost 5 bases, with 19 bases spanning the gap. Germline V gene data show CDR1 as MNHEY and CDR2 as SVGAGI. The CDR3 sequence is CASSRGLWENEQYF. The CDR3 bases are TGTGCCAGCTCAAGGGGACTCTGGGAGAACGAGCAGTACTTC.